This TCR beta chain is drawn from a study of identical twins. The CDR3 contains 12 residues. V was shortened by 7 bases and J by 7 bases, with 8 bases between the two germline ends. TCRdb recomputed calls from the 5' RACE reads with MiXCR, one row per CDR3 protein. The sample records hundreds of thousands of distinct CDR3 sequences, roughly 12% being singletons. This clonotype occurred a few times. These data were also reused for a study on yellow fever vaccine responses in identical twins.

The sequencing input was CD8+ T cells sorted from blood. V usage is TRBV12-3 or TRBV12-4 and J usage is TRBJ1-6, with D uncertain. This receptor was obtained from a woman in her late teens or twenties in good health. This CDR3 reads CASTNGNSPLHF. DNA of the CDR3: TGTGCCAGCACGAACGGAAATTCACCCCTCCACTTT.